The rows below give T cell receptor beta chains drawn from one sample of a study of neurological immune-mediated disorders. TCRdb used MiXCR to reprocess the 5' RACE reads, holding one entry per CDR3 protein. The data show about 52,000 distinct CDR3 sequences, about 4.1% seen once. Sequencing was carried out using PBMCs. The receptors originated from a man aged 60-69 years with multiple sclerosis. Both conserved end residues are part of each CDR3. Fields, in order: CDR3 protein, CDR3 DNA, V gene, J gene, clone size, D gene. D genes are given only for firm matches. Rows may omit the clone size; those that give it use once, few, many or a size class.

cdr3_aa: CSARTSGSPREQFF
cdr3_nt: TGCAGTGCCCGGACTAGCGGGAGCCCCAGGGAGCAGTTCTTC
v_call: TRBV20-1
j_call: TRBJ2-1
clone_size: many
d_call: TRBD2

cdr3_aa: CSARGALEEGTEAFF
cdr3_nt: TGCAGTGCTAGAGGGGCCCTTGAGGAGGGCACTGAAGCTTTCTTT
v_call: TRBV20-1
j_call: TRBJ1-1
clone_size: many
d_call: -

cdr3_aa: CASSLDPRRAHADTQYF
cdr3_nt: TGCGCCAGCAGCTTGGACCCCCGACGGGCCCACGCAGATACGCAGTATTTT
v_call: TRBV5-1
j_call: TRBJ2-3
clone_size: many
d_call: -

cdr3_aa: CASSLIGREQYF
cdr3_nt: TGTGCCAGCAGTTTAATTGGTCGCGAGCAGTACTTC
v_call: TRBV28
j_call: TRBJ2-7
clone_size: -
d_call: -

cdr3_aa: CASTGVGGAGAEAFF
cdr3_nt: TGCGCCAGCACAGGTGTTGGGGGCGCGGGGGCTGAAGCTTTCTTT
v_call: TRBV5-1
j_call: TRBJ1-1
clone_size: many
d_call: -

cdr3_aa: CSARGGDPPTQYF
cdr3_nt: TGCAGTGCTAGAGGGGGGGACCCCCCGACCCAGTACTTC
v_call: TRBV20-1
j_call: TRBJ2-5
clone_size: many
d_call: -

cdr3_aa: CASSPRASQPQHF
cdr3_nt: TGTGCCAGCAGTCCCAGGGCTAGTCAGCCCCAGCATTTT
v_call: TRBV6-1
j_call: TRBJ1-5
clone_size: many
d_call: -

cdr3_aa: CASSFEGPSNQPQHF
cdr3_nt: TGTGCCAGCAGTTTTGAGGGGCCTAGCAATCAGCCCCAGCATTTT
v_call: TRBV27
j_call: TRBJ1-5
clone_size: many
d_call: -

cdr3_aa: CAWSAQGQASEQFF
cdr3_nt: TGTGCCTGGAGTGCCCAGGGCCAAGCGAGTGAGCAGTTCTTC
v_call: TRBV30
j_call: TRBJ2-1
clone_size: -
d_call: -

cdr3_aa: CASRTSGGTDTQYF
cdr3_nt: TGTGCCAGCAGGACTAGCGGGGGAACAGATACGCAGTATTTT
v_call: TRBV12-3/TRBV12-4
j_call: TRBJ2-3
clone_size: many
d_call: TRBD2

cdr3_aa: CASSLSLSGGGSNQPQHF
cdr3_nt: TGTGCCAGCAGCTTAAGTCTCTCGGGGGGTGGTAGCAATCAGCCCCAGCATTTT
v_call: TRBV7-9
j_call: TRBJ1-5
clone_size: many
d_call: -

cdr3_aa: CASSWGTYSYNEQFF
cdr3_nt: TGTGCCAGCAGCTGGGGTACCTACTCCTACAATGAGCAGTTCTTC
v_call: TRBV7-9
j_call: TRBJ2-1
clone_size: -
d_call: -

cdr3_aa: CASSLGPGHLYEQYF
cdr3_nt: TGCGCCAGCAGCTTGGGCCCGGGACACCTATACGAGCAGTACTTC
v_call: TRBV5-1
j_call: TRBJ2-7
clone_size: many
d_call: -

cdr3_aa: CATSRDPGAAQKLFF
cdr3_nt: TGTGCCACCAGCAGAGATCCCGGGGCAGCCCAAAAACTGTTTTTT
v_call: TRBV15
j_call: TRBJ1-4
clone_size: -
d_call: -

cdr3_aa: CASSSDTGGNQPQHF
cdr3_nt: TGTGCCAGCAGCTCAGATACAGGGGGCAATCAGCCCCAGCATTTT
v_call: TRBV7-6
j_call: TRBJ1-5
clone_size: few
d_call: TRBD1

cdr3_aa: CASSLASSGVGNEQFF
cdr3_nt: TGCGCCAGCAGCTTGGCCTCTAGCGGGGTAGGGAATGAGCAGTTCTTC
v_call: TRBV5-1
j_call: TRBJ2-1
clone_size: many
d_call: TRBD2

cdr3_aa: CASSYSGLAGSRTDTQYF
cdr3_nt: TGTGCCAGCAGTTACTCAGGACTAGCGGGATCTCGCACAGATACGCAGTATTTT
v_call: TRBV6-6
j_call: TRBJ2-3
clone_size: many
d_call: TRBD2

cdr3_aa: CASSLESVSGANVLTF
cdr3_nt: TGTGCCAGCAGCTTGGAATCGGTCTCTGGGGCCAACGTCCTGACTTTC
v_call: TRBV5-5
j_call: TRBJ2-6
clone_size: many
d_call: -

cdr3_aa: CASSQAGTDTQYF
cdr3_nt: TGCGCCAGCAGCCAAGCGGGCACAGATACGCAGTATTTT
v_call: TRBV4-1
j_call: TRBJ2-3
clone_size: many
d_call: -

cdr3_aa: CASSLTGLSQDTQYF
cdr3_nt: TGCGCCAGCAGCTTGACAGGGCTCTCACAAGATACGCAGTATTTT
v_call: TRBV5-1
j_call: TRBJ2-3
clone_size: many
d_call: -

cdr3_aa: CASSETPAGLIGELFF
cdr3_nt: TGTGCCAGCAGTGAGACGCCGGCGGGACTGATCGGGGAGCTGTTTTTT
v_call: TRBV6-1
j_call: TRBJ2-2
clone_size: -
d_call: -

cdr3_aa: CASSEAQGTEAFF
cdr3_nt: TGCGCCAGCAGCGAGGCACAGGGGACTGAAGCTTTCTTT
v_call: TRBV5-1
j_call: TRBJ1-1
clone_size: many
d_call: TRBD1

cdr3_aa: CASSGQGDTGELFF
cdr3_nt: TGCGCCAGCAGCGGACAGGGTGACACCGGGGAGCTGTTTTTT
v_call: TRBV5-1
j_call: TRBJ2-2
clone_size: many
d_call: TRBD1

cdr3_aa: CASMSVMDEAFF
cdr3_nt: TGTGCCAGCATGAGTGTTATGGATGAAGCTTTCTTT
v_call: TRBV6-1
j_call: TRBJ1-1
clone_size: many
d_call: -

cdr3_aa: CASSLESGKNTEAFF
cdr3_nt: TGCGCCAGCAGCTTGGAATCAGGGAAGAACACTGAAGCTTTCTTT
v_call: TRBV5-1
j_call: TRBJ1-1
clone_size: few
d_call: -

cdr3_aa: CASSEEANTYNEQFF
cdr3_nt: TGTGCCAGCAGTGAGGAAGCTAATACGTACAATGAGCAGTTCTTC
v_call: TRBV6-4
j_call: TRBJ2-1
clone_size: few
d_call: -

cdr3_aa: CASSLTGTFFTGELFF
cdr3_nt: TGTGCCAGCAGCTTGACCGGGACTTTTTTCACCGGGGAGCTGTTTTTT
v_call: TRBV7-2
j_call: TRBJ2-2
clone_size: many
d_call: -

cdr3_aa: CSARVGGLTSGRAGKQYF
cdr3_nt: TGCAGTGCTAGAGTGGGGGGGCTGACTAGCGGGAGGGCCGGGAAGCAGTACTTC
v_call: TRBV20-1
j_call: TRBJ2-7
clone_size: -
d_call: TRBD2

cdr3_aa: CSARSGANTDTQYF
cdr3_nt: TGCAGTGCTAGATCCGGCGCCAACACAGATACGCAGTATTTT
v_call: TRBV20-1
j_call: TRBJ2-3
clone_size: many
d_call: -

cdr3_aa: CASSLAQNTEAFF
cdr3_nt: TGTGCCAGCAGCTTGGCTCAGAACACTGAAGCTTTCTTT
v_call: TRBV5-8
j_call: TRBJ1-1
clone_size: -
d_call: -

cdr3_aa: CASSHQLAGGPNTDTQYF
cdr3_nt: TGTGCCAGCAGCCATCAACTAGCGGGAGGTCCAAACACAGATACGCAGTATTTT
v_call: TRBV4-2
j_call: TRBJ2-3
clone_size: many
d_call: TRBD2

cdr3_aa: CASRTGGGETQYF
cdr3_nt: TGCGCCAGCAGAACGGGAGGTGGGGAGACCCAGTACTTC
v_call: TRBV10-2
j_call: TRBJ2-5
clone_size: -
d_call: TRBD2

cdr3_aa: CATRRQTYEQYF
cdr3_nt: TGTGCCACGAGGAGACAGACCTACGAGCAGTACTTC
v_call: TRBV2
j_call: TRBJ2-7
clone_size: many
d_call: -

cdr3_aa: CASSYPRGKQFF
cdr3_nt: TGTGCCAGCAGTTACCCGCGGGGCAAACAGTTCTTC
v_call: TRBV6-2/TRBV6-3
j_call: TRBJ2-1
clone_size: -
d_call: -

cdr3_aa: CASSWTGLVSGNTIYF
cdr3_nt: TGTGCCAGCAGTTGGACAGGATTGGTCTCTGGAAACACCATATATTTT
v_call: TRBV12-3/TRBV12-4
j_call: TRBJ1-3
clone_size: many
d_call: TRBD1

cdr3_aa: CASSPDPGRRDTEAFF
cdr3_nt: TGTGCCAGCAGTCCAGACCCCGGACGGCGGGACACTGAAGCTTTCTTT
v_call: TRBV9
j_call: TRBJ1-1
clone_size: many
d_call: -

cdr3_aa: CSAPVPALAAIYNEQFF
cdr3_nt: TGCAGTGCTCCAGTTCCGGCACTAGCCGCTATCTACAATGAGCAGTTCTTC
v_call: TRBV20-1
j_call: TRBJ2-1
clone_size: many
d_call: -

cdr3_aa: CASSPGPADTQYF
cdr3_nt: TGTGCCAGCAGTCCGGGACCCGCAGATACGCAGTATTTT
v_call: TRBV7-3
j_call: TRBJ2-3
clone_size: many
d_call: -

cdr3_aa: CASSFGLLTGELFF
cdr3_nt: TGTGCCAGCAGCTTCGGACTTCTCACCGGGGAGCTGTTTTTT
v_call: TRBV27
j_call: TRBJ2-2
clone_size: many
d_call: -

cdr3_aa: CASSGTGDFYEQYF
cdr3_nt: TGTGCCAGCAGCGGGACAGGAGATTTTTACGAGCAGTACTTC
v_call: TRBV2
j_call: TRBJ2-7
clone_size: many
d_call: TRBD1

cdr3_aa: CATNRARGGQGQENQYF
cdr3_nt: TGTGCCACCAACAGAGCTAGGGGGGGGCAGGGTCAAGAGAACCAGTACTTC
v_call: TRBV15
j_call: TRBJ2-5
clone_size: once
d_call: -

cdr3_aa: CASSHDRVEAFF
cdr3_nt: TGTGCCAGCAGTCACGACCGGGTTGAAGCTTTCTTT
v_call: TRBV6-5
j_call: TRBJ1-1
clone_size: medium-sized
d_call: -

cdr3_aa: CASSQEENQPQHF
cdr3_nt: TGCGCCAGCAGCCAAGAGGAGAATCAGCCCCAGCATTTT
v_call: TRBV4-1
j_call: TRBJ1-5
clone_size: many
d_call: -

cdr3_aa: CASSRTGTSYSNFF
cdr3_nt: TGCGCCAGCAGCAGAACCGGGACTAGTTATTCCAATTTCTTC
v_call: TRBV5-1
j_call: TRBJ2-1
clone_size: many
d_call: TRBD2

cdr3_aa: CASSRPNSDTQYF
cdr3_nt: TGTGCCAGCAGCCGACCAAATTCGGATACGCAGTATTTT
v_call: TRBV27
j_call: TRBJ2-3
clone_size: -
d_call: -

cdr3_aa: CASSQNSGRTGELFF
cdr3_nt: TGTGCCAGCAGCCAAAACAGCGGAAGGACCGGGGAGCTGTTTTTT
v_call: TRBV3-1
j_call: TRBJ2-2
clone_size: few
d_call: -

cdr3_aa: CSASKTSSSYEQYF
cdr3_nt: TGCAGTGCTAGTAAGACCTCGAGCTCCTACGAGCAGTACTTC
v_call: TRBV20-1
j_call: TRBJ2-7
clone_size: many
d_call: -

cdr3_aa: CASSYDGFRSDTQYF
cdr3_nt: TGTGCCAGCAGTTACGACGGATTTCGGTCAGATACGCAGTATTTT
v_call: TRBV6-5
j_call: TRBJ2-3
clone_size: many
d_call: -

cdr3_aa: CSARGRTLNQPQHF
cdr3_nt: TGCAGTGCTAGAGGGCGGACACTGAATCAGCCCCAGCATTTT
v_call: TRBV20-1
j_call: TRBJ1-5
clone_size: many
d_call: -

cdr3_aa: CASNRDPGELFF
cdr3_nt: TGTGCCAGCAACCGGGACCCCGGGGAGCTGTTTTTT
v_call: TRBV21-1
j_call: TRBJ2-2
clone_size: many
d_call: -